The source of this T cell receptor (beta chain) is a study of blood T cell repertoires in COVID-19. The CDR3 has 10 residues. The germline V and J ends were trimmed by 7 bases and 4 bases, with 5 bases remaining between them. Per germline, CDR1 DFQATT and CDR2 SNEGSKA (reference sequence). The data were produced by immunoSEQ multiplex PCR, yet TCRdb's version contains in-frame clones alone and is incomplete. The table lists some 200,000 clones, nearly 85% of them singletons. The chain has TRBV20-1 and TRBJ2-1, with D perhaps matching TRBD1 (5 bases). The TCR was taken from a woman aged 25 to 39 with COVID-19, enrolled during active disease. The sample comprised peripheral blood. The CDR3 DNA is TGCAGTGGACAGTACAATGAGCAGTTCTTC. Translated: CSGQYNEQFF.